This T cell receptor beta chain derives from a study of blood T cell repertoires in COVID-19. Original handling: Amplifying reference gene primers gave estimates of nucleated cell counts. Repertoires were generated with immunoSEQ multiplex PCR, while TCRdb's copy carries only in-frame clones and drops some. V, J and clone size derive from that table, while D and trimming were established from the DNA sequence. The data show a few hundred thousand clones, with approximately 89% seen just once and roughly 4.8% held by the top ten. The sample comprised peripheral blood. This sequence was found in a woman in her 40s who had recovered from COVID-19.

The CDR3 here is CASSSSYQPQHF. CDR3 nucleotides: TGTGCCAGCAGTTCGTCCTATCAGCCCCAGCATTTT. The rearrangement uses TRBV12-3 or TRBV12-4 and TRBJ1-5; D remains ambiguous. The length of the CDR3 is 12 residues. Trimming removed 4 bases from V and 5 bases from J, with 6 bases in between.